Reported below is one TCR beta chain. Its specificity is not known. The sample is drawn from a study of blood T cells in healthy people across ages. A second PCR, run for roughly 7 to 12 cycles, used a sample-barcoded 5' primer plus a J-beta primer mix. MiXCR, applied by TCRdb to the 5' RACE reads, yields one record per CDR3 protein. The profile shows about 970,000 distinct CDR3 sequences, approximately 50% of them singletons. The CDR3 is 16 amino acids. CDR1 LGHDT and CDR2 YNNKEL come from the germline V gene (reference sequence). The V and J ends lost 0 bases and 7 bases, in that order; junction bases with no gene match: 1. Study conclusions and caveats: Roughly linearly, TCR beta diversity per million T cells fell as age increased.

This sequence joins TRBV3-1 and TRBJ2-2; 14 bases map to TRBD2. This TCR was recovered from an older woman in good health. The source material was blood. The CDR3 bases are TGTGCCAGCAGCCAAGAGACTAGCGGGAGGGGCGGGGAGCTGTTTTTT. Encoded protein: CASSQETSGRGGELFF.